The T cell receptor (beta chain) described here comes from a study of siplizumab effects on memory and regulatory T cells (dated by TCRdb to the late 2010s). A note on the overall study: The effect of the anti-CD2 antibody siplizumab on alloreactive T-cell subsets was examined in allogeneic mixed lymphocyte reactions constructed from human PBMCs. The paper as a whole reports these results and caveats: Of the alloreactive CD4+ clones that could be mapped, the Treg-derived share averaged about 63% with siplizumab compared with approximately 25% in control reactions. Whether proliferating Tregs from siplizumab cultures were suppressive was not functionally confirmed. Compared with memory T cells, unstimulated naive T cells appeared more diverse, and naive cells seemed to make a substantial contribution to the alloresponse. The cumulative frequency of alloreactive sequences traceable to unstimulated CD4+ memory T cells was significantly reduced by siplizumab. Sequences below about 10^-5 frequency were poorly captured, so only a minor fraction of alloreactive clones could be mapped to unstimulated subsets. For roughly 75-95% of proliferating CD4+ or CD8+ clones, no naive or memory phenotype could be assigned.

The germline ends are 5 bases apart after V is trimmed by 0 bases and J by 6 bases. The CDR3, from cysteine to phenylalanine, totals 13 residues. The retained sequence is limited to the CDR3, 39 bases, with the frame set at the first base. Taken from the germline V gene (reference sequence), the CDR1 and CDR2 loops are LNHNV and YYDKDF. About this clone: Its antigen target is currently unknown. Per-base qualities were not stored, and no clone one base away is much larger.

Sorted unstimulated T cells and proliferating T cells recovered from mixed lymphocyte reactions were subjected to TCRbeta CDR3 sequencing. Fresh whole blood from fewer than twelve HLA-typed healthy donors was used to isolate PBMCs. To map where alloreactive clones came from, CD4+ regulatory T cells in the unstimulated state were FACS-sorted. Libraries were prepared through the immunoSEQ multiplex PCR assay. The deep sequencing platform assayed 90,000 to 100,000 TCR templates per sample. Genomic DNA extracted from sorted T cells was the material used for TCRbeta CDR3 sequencing. Turning to the authors' computational methods: The R programming language was used for clonal analysis of TCRbeta CDR3 data. Alloreactive CD4+ and CD8+ clones were defined by comparing unstimulated samples with post-reaction CFSE-low samples. Alloreactive CD4+ clones were assigned to regulatory or non-regulatory origin by matching sequences to sorted unstimulated Treg and non-Treg repertoires. This is the immuneACCESS table as TCRdb keeps it, with only in-frame sequences that have V and J called. A part of the clones is gone; compared with another copy, unresolved V genes explain less than half, and the rest is unexplained. V and J calls and clone size are as listed in that table; D and trimming were resolved from the DNA. This sample has some 97,000 clones in its table, and 85% to 95% of those were observed once. The top ten clones comprise roughly 0.6% of the sample.

Sample: Tregs sorted from blood. The V gene is TRBV15 and the J gene is TRBJ2-2; TRBD1 might be the D gene, on 5 matching bases. This TCR came from a human donor in good health. The DNA reads as follows: TGTGCCACCAGCAGAGACAGGGCCGGGGAGCTGTTTTTT. Its amino acids are CATSRDRAGELFF.